This TCR beta chain was sequenced in a study of T cell clones after liver transplantation. Study-level background: Until 12-24 months post-transplant, subjects got standard immunosuppression and no induction.

This CDR3 region has 20 residues. V lost 4 bases and J 2 bases, leaving 30 bases between the germline ends. From germline, CDR1 is MDHEN and CDR2 SYDVKM. Sequencing used immunoSEQ multiplex PCR; TCRdb keeps in-frame clones, though not all of them. This table has approximately 65,000 clones, about 91% appearing once. The sample consisted of CD4+ T cells from blood, taken around 27 months after liver transplant. The sequence was collected from a human patient who received a liver transplant. Some T cells may be provided by the graft donor. This chain uses TRBV28 with TRBJ2-7; TRBD1 might be the D (6 bases). The CDR3, as DNA: TGTGCCAGCAGTTCGATTGGGGGACACGCAAATACCCGGAGGACCTACGAGCAGTACTTC. Protein: CASSSIGGHANTRRTYEQYF.